This T cell receptor (beta chain) is from a study of CD8 T cells in Susac syndrome. Study summary: Treatment status at blood draw for the Susac syndrome patients was therapy-naive, corticosteroids, or intravenous immunoglobulin alone.

The germline gives CDR1 LGHDT, CDR2 YNNKEL (reference sequence). The CDR3 extends over 17 amino acids. The germline V and J ends were trimmed by 0 bases and 4 bases, with 18 bases remaining between them. From blood CD8+ and CD4+ T cells, TCR beta sequences were generated. The CD8+ and CD4+ T cells were isolated magnetically using a negative isolation approach, whereas the TEMRA cells were enriched by FACS. After extraction with the RNeasy kit, about 0.45 to 1 ug of the RNA was reverse transcribed using random hexamers. TCRdb itself ran the immunoSEQ multiplex PCR reads through MiXCR, one entry per CDR3 protein. The sample includes 200,000 or so distinct CDR3 sequences, 95% seen only once; the top ten take approximately 0.16%.

The sample was CD8+ T cells from PBMCs. This clonotype was sampled from a human donor with Susac syndrome. This sequence joins TRBV3-1 and TRBJ2-5; weak D call: TRBD2 (7 bases). CDR3 amino acids: CASSQEWRGGAGETQYF. CDR3 in DNA: TGTGCCAGCAGCCAAGAGTGGAGGGGGGGCGCGGGAGAGACCCAGTACTTC.